This TCR beta chain was captured by sequencing in a study of T cell responses to AZD1222 COVID-19 vaccine. Worth noting for this clone: Its matching antigen is unknown.

Findings and limits, study-wide: White British donors predominated, females outnumbered males, and clonal diversity was possibly underestimated. Rises in breadth and depth of Spike-specific TCRs came after two AZD1222 doses. Samples come after the peak T cell response, not at day 14.

Some clones are missing from TCRdb's copy, which holds only in-frame ones; the method was immunoSEQ multiplex PCR. The sample holds approximately 120,000 clones, roughly 84% seen once. The length of the CDR3 is 15 residues. The germline V gene has CDR1 SNHLY and CDR2 FYNNEI. Trimming took off 4 bases at V and 0 bases at J, with 10 bases between the two ends. The sample consisted of peripheral blood, taken on day 0 of AZD1222 vaccination. The clonotype comes from an adult in good health. The rearrangement links TRBV2 to TRBJ1-5, with no clear D. CDR3 protein: CASSVEGSSNQPQHF. The DNA of the CDR3 is TGTGCCAGCAGTGTTGAAGGGAGTAGCAATCAGCCCCAGCATTTT.